This T cell receptor (beta chain) comes out of a study of chemoradiotherapy in HPV16-positive cancers. As concerns this clone: The target antigen is unknown.

TCRdb's table, derived via immunoSEQ multiplex PCR, lists solely in-frame clones and lacks some. The sample consists of some 14,000 clones, nearly 70% of them appearing once. Study results and caveats: HPV-specific T cells were functionally defined from only a couple of HPV16-positive patients.

Germline V gives CDR1 SGHRS, CDR2 YFSETQ. V was shortened by 0 bases and J by 6 bases, with 10 bases between the two germline ends. The CDR3 length is 13 residues. The sample was collected from a patient who underwent chemoradiotherapy. This clonotype originated in a human donor with HPV-associated anogenital cancer. The chain recombines TRBV5-1 with TRBJ2-7; a weak D match, TRBD2 (5 bases). Here the CDR3 DNA reads TGCGCCAGCAGCTTGGGCTCTAGCCCCGAGCAGTACTTC. Translating gives CASSLGSSPEQYF.